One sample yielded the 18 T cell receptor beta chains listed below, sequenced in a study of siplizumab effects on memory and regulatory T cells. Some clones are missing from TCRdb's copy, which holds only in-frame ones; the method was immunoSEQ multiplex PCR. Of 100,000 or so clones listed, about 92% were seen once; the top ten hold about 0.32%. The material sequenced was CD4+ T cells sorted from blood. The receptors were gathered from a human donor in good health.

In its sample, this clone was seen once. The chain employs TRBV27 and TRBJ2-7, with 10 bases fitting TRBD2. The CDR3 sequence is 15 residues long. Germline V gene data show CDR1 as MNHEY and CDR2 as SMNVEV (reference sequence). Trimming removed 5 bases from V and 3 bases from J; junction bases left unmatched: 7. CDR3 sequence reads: CASSVRLAGDYEQYF. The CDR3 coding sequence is TGTGCCAGCAGTGTCAGGCTAGCGGGAGACTACGAGCAGTACTTC.

The CDR3 bases are TGTGCCAGCAGGGCGGACAGGGTGAGGAGCACTGAAGCTTTCTTT. It translates to CASRADRVRSTEAFF. The genes are TRBV6-1 and TRBJ1-1; 8 bases are a match to TRBD1. Per the germline V gene, CDR1 is MNHNS and CDR2 is SASEGT. After removal of 6 bases from V and 4 bases from J, the junction contained 10 bases not matched to a gene. This CDR3 is built from 15 residues.

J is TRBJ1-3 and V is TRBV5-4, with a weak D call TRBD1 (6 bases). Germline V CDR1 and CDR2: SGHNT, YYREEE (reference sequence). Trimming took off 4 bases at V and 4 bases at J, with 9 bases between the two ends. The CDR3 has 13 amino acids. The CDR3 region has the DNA TGTGCCAGCAGCACAGGGACAGGAAACACCATATATTTT. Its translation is CASSTGTGNTIYF. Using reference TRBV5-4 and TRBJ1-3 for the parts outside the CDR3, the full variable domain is ETGVTQSPTHLIKTRGQQVTLRCSSQSGHNTVSWYQQALGQGPQFIFQYYREEENGRGNFPPRFSGLQFPNYSSELNVNALELDDSALYLCASSTGTGNTIYFGEGSWLTVV.

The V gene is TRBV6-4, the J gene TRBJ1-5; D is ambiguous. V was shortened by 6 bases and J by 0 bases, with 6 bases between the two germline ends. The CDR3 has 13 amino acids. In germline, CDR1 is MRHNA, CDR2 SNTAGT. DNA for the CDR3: TGTGCCAGCAGAAGAGGTAGCAATCAGCCCCAGCATTTT. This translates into CASRRGSNQPQHF.

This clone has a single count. The CDR3 here is CAWSIRDRGLYNEQFF. Written as DNA, the CDR3 is TGTGCCTGGAGTATCCGGGACAGGGGCTTATACAATGAGCAGTTCTTC. The rearrangement uses TRBV30 and TRBJ2-1; TRBD1 aligns across 10 bases. With 2 bases clipped from V and 4 bases from J, the junction kept 8 bases outside the gene matches. The CDR3 is made up of 16 amino acids. Germline V gene sequence: CDR1 GTSNPN, CDR2 SVGIG (reference sequence).

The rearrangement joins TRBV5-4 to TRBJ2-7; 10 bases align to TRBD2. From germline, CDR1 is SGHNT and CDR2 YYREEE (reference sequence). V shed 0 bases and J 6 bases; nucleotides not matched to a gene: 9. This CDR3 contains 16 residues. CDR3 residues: CASSLAPASGGSEQYF. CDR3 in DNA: TGTGCCAGCAGCTTGGCTCCGGCTAGCGGGGGATCCGAGCAGTACTTC.

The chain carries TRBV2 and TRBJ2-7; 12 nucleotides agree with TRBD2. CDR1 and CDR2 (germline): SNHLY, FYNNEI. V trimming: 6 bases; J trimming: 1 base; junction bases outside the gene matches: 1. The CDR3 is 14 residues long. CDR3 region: CASSGLAGSYEQYF. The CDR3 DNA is TGTGCCAGCAGCGGACTAGCGGGATCCTACGAGCAGTACTTC.

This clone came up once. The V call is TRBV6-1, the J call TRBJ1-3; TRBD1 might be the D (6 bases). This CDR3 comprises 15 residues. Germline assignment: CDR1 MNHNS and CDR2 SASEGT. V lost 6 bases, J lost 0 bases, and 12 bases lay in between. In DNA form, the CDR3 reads TGTGCCAGCAGGGTTGACAGGATCTCTGGAAACACCATATATTTT. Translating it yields CASRVDRISGNTIYF.

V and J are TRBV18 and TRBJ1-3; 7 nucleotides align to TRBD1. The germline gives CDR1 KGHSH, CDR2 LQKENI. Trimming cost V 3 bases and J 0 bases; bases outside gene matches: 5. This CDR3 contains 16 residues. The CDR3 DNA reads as TGTGCCAGCTCACCCTCCGCAGGGGGCTCTGGAAACACCATATATTTT. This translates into CASSPSAGGSGNTIYF.

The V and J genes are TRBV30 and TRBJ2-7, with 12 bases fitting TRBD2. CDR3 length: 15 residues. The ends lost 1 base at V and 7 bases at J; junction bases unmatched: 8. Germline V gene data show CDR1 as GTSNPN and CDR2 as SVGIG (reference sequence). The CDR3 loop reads CAWSALAGGPGEQYF. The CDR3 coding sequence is TGTGCCTGGAGTGCGCTAGCGGGAGGGCCGGGGGAGCAGTACTTC.

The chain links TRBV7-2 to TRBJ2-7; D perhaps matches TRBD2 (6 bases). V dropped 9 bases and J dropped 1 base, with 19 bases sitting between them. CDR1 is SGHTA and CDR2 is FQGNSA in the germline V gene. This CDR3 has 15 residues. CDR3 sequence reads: CASSRVGGGSYEQYF. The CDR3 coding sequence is TGTGCCAGTAGCCGGGTCGGGGGTGGTTCCTACGAGCAGTACTTC. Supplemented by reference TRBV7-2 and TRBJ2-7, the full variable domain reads GAGVSQSPSNKVTEKGKDVELRCDPISGHTALYWYRQSLGQGLEFLIYFQGNSAPDKSGLPSDRFSAERTGGSVSTLTIQRTQQEDSAVYLCASSRVGGGSYEQYFGPGTRLTVT.

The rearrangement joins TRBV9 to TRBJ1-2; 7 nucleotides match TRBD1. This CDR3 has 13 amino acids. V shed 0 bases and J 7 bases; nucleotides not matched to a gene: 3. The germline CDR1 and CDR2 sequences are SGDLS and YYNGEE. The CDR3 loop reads CASSVVGGSGYTF. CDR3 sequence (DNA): TGTGCCAGCAGCGTAGTAGGGGGCAGTGGCTACACCTTC. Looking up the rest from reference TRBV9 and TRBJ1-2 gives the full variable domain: DSGVTQTPKHLITATGQRVTLRCSPRSGDLSVYWYQQSLDQGLQFLIQYYNGEERAKGNILERFSAQQFPDLHSELNLSSLELGDSALYFCASSVVGGSGYTFGSGTRLTVV.

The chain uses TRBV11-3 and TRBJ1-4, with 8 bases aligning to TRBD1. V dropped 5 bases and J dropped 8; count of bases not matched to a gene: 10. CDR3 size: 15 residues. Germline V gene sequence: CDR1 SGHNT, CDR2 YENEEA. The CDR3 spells CASSQSTGGGEKLFF. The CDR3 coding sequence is TGTGCCAGCAGCCAATCAACAGGGGGTGGGGAAAAACTGTTTTTT.

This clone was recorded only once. This CDR3 reads CASSIPNMNTEAFF. The CDR3, as DNA: TGTGCCAGTAGTATCCCCAATATGAACACTGAAGCTTTCTTT. V is TRBV19 and J is TRBJ1-1; no definite D call. This CDR3 contains 14 residues. V lost 3 bases to trimming and J lost 0 bases, with 8 bases between them. Germline V gene data show CDR1 as LNHDA and CDR2 as SQIVND (reference sequence). Full variable domain (outside the CDR3, taken from reference TRBV19 and TRBJ1-1): DGGITQSPKYLFRKEGQNVTLSCEQNLNHDAMYWYRQDPGQGLRLIYYSQIVNDFQKGDIAEGYSVSREKKESFPLTVTSAQKNPTAFYLCASSIPNMNTEAFFGQGTRLTVV.

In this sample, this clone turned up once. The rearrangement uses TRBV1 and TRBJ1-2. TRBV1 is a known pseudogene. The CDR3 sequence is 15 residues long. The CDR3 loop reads CTSSSLVRKTYGYTF. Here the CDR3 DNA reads TGCACCAGCAGCTCCCTAGTGCGAAAGACCTATGGCTACACCTTC.

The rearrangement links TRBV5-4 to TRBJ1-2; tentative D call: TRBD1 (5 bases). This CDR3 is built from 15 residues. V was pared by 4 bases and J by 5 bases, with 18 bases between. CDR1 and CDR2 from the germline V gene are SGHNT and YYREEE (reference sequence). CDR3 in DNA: TGTGCCAGCAGCCCCCCGCCCAGGGCTGGTTATGGCTACACCTTC. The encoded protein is CASSPPPRAGYGYTF.

CDR3 nucleotide sequence: TGTGCCAGCAGCGTACGGGGAGGGACTGAAGCTTTCTTT. This codes for CASSVRGGTEAFF. This chain connects TRBV9 to TRBJ1-1; unclear D gene. Germline-derived CDR1 and CDR2 are SGDLS and YYNGEE. The CDR3 covers 13 residues. Between the trimmed V and J ends, which lost 1 base and 5 bases, there was a span of 9 bases.

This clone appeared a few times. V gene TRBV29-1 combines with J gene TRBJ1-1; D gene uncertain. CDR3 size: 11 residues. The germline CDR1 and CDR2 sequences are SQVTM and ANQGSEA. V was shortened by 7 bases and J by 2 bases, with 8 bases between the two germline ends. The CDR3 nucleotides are TGCAGCGCTACCCGAAACACTGAAGCTTTCTTT. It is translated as CSATRNTEAFF. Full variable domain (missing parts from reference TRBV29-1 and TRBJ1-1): SAVISQKPSRDICQRGTSLTIQCQVDSQVTMMFWYRQQPGQSLTLIATANQGSEATYESGFVIDKFPISRPNLTFSTLTVSNMSPEDSSIYLCSATRNTEAFFGQGTRLTVV.